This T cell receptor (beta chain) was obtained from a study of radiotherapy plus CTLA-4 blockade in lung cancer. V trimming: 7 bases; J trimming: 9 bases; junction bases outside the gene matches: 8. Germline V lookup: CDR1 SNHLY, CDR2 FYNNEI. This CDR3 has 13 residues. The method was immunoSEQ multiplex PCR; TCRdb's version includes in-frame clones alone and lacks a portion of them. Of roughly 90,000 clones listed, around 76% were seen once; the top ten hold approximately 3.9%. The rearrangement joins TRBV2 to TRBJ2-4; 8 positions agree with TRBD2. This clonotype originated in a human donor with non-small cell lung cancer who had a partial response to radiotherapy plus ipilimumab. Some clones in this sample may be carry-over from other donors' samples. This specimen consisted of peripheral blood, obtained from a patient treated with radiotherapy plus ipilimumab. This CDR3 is CASTPNGGGIQYF. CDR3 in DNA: TGTGCCAGCACCCCAAACGGGGGGGGCATTCAGTACTTC.